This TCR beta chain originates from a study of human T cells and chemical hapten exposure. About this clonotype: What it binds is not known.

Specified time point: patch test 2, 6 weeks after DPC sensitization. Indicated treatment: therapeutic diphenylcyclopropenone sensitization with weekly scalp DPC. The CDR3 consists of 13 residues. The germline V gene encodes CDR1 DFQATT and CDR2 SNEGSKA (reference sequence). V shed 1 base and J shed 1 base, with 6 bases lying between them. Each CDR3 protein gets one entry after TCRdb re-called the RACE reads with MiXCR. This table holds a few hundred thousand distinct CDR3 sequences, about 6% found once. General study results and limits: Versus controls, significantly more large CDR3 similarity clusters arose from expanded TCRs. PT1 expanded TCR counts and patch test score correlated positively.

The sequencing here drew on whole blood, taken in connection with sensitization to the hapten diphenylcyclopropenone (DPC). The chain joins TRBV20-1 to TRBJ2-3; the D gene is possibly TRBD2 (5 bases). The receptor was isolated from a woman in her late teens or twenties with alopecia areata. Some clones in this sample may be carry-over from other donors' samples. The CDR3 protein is CSARAEGTDTQYF. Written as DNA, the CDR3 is TGCAGTGCTAGAGCGGAGGGCACAGATACGCAGTATTTT.